This T cell receptor beta chain came from a study of identical twins. Study-wide points: Twin pairs had excess sharing that was weaker in beta out-of-frame sequences.

TCRdb re-called the 5' RACE reads through MiXCR, storing one row per CDR3 protein. Altogether about 240,000 distinct CDR3 sequences are present, around 7.6% being singletons, with the ten largest covering under 6.5%. The CDR3 is 15 amino acids. J was trimmed by 5 bases and V by 4 bases; bases with no gene match: 8. This clonotype was detected a few times. Antigen specificity is unknown. With no exceptions, donors were healthy Caucasians. Another study also made use of these data, one on yellow fever vaccine responses in identical twins.

This TCR was sampled from a woman younger than 30 in good health. V gene TRBV12-3 or TRBV12-4 combines with J gene TRBJ2-5; TRBD2 aligns across 9 bases. Specimen: CD8+ T cells sorted from blood. The CDR3 region has the DNA TGTGCCAGCAGTTATAGCGGGAGCGCCGGGGAGACCCAGTACTTC. Its protein product is CASSYSGSAGETQYF.